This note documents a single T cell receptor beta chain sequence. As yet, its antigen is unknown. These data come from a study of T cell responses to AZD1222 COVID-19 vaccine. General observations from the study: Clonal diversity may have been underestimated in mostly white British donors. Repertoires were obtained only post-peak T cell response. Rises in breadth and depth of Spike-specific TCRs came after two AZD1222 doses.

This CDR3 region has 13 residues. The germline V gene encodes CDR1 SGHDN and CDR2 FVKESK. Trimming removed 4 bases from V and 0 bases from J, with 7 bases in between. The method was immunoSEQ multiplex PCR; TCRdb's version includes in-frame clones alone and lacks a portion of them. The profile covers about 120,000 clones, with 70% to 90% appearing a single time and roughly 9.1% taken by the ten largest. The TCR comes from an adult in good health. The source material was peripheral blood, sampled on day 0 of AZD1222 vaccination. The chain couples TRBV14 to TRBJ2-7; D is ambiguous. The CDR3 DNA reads TGTGCCAGCAGCCTGACTGGCTCCTACGAGCAGTACTTC. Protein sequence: CASSLTGSYEQYF.